Detailed here is one T cell receptor (beta chain). The sample is drawn from a study of blood T cells in healthy people across ages. With 6 bases clipped from V and 6 bases from J, the junction kept 9 bases outside the gene matches. The CDR3 consists of 13 residues. Germline CDR1 DFQATT, CDR2 SNEGSKA (reference sequence). The authors ran a second PCR of about 6 to 11 cycles using a sample-barcoded 5' primer and a J-beta primer mix. TCRdb re-called the 5' RACE reads through MiXCR, storing one row per CDR3 protein. This table holds around 1,900,000 distinct CDR3 sequences, roughly 43% found once. Peripheral blood, about 10 milliliters per donor, was collected.

The sample comprised blood. The rearrangement uses TRBV20-1 and TRBJ2-7; TRBD1 agrees at 9 bases. The receptor's source is a human donor in good health. CDR3 protein: CSARPGQGPEQYF. The DNA of the CDR3 is TGCAGTGCCCGTCCGGGACAGGGTCCCGAGCAGTACTTC.